The 26 T cell receptor beta chains presented below share a single source sample, sequenced in a study of cytomegalovirus exposure and HLA in healthy donors. Using immunoSEQ multiplex PCR, the repertoire was profiled, and TCRdb retains in-frame clones only, with some absent. The sample contains over 150,000 clones, roughly 85% of which appear only once. The sequencing input was PBMCs. These receptors were taken from a man in his late teens or twenties in good health and CMV-seropositive.

The rearrangement joins TRBV13 to TRBJ2-1; TRBD2 aligns across 8 bases. After removal of 2 bases from V and 9 bases from J, the junction contained 15 bases not matched to a gene. Germline-derived CDR1 and CDR2 are PRHDT and FYEKMQ (reference sequence). CDR3 size: 17 residues. CDR3 bases: TGTGCCAGCAGCTTAAATGGGCGGGAGGACCGCAGGAGTGAGCAGTTCTTC. It translates to CASSLNGREDRRSEQFF.

The V gene is TRBV30, the J gene TRBJ1-1, with TRBD1 identical over 7 bases. CDR1 and CDR2 from the germline V gene are GTSNPN and SVGIG (reference sequence). The ends lost 4 bases at V and 4 bases at J; junction bases unmatched: 6. The CDR3 is made up of 13 amino acids. As DNA, the CDR3 is TGTGCCTGGAACCAGGGGGTCATCACTGAAGCTTTCTTT. It translates to CAWNQGVITEAFF.

This chain connects TRBV25-1 to TRBJ2-5; 10 bases are a match to TRBD1. There are 17 residues in the CDR3. After removal of 0 bases from V and 6 bases from J, the junction contained 10 bases not matched to a gene. Germline V gene data show CDR1 as MGHDK and CDR2 as SYGVNS. The CDR3 reads CASSEYSDRGAPQTQYF. The CDR3 nucleotides are TGTGCCAGCAGTGAATATTCGGACAGGGGGGCTCCACAGACCCAGTACTTC.

The chain joins TRBV30 to TRBJ2-7, with TRBD2 identical over 7 bases. The CDR3 is 12 residues long. With 6 bases clipped from V and 3 bases from J, the junction kept 5 bases outside the gene matches. Germline V gene sequence: CDR1 GTSNPN, CDR2 SVGIG (reference sequence). CDR3: CACRERGYEQYF. CDR3 bases: TGTGCCTGCCGGGAGCGGGGCTACGAGCAGTACTTC.

The chain links TRBV20-1 to TRBJ2-1, with unresolved D. The germline V gene encodes CDR1 DFQATT and CDR2 SNEGSKA (reference sequence). The V end lost 8 bases, the J end lost 6 bases, and 5 bases lay between the germline ends. There are 9 residues in the CDR3. CDR3 in amino acids: CSNSNEQFF. In nucleotides, the CDR3 is TGCAGTAACTCCAATGAGCAGTTCTTC.

This chain connects TRBV29-1 to TRBJ2-1; the match to TRBD1 covers 9 bases. Germline assignment: CDR1 SQVTM and CDR2 ANQGSEA. The CDR3 runs 14 residues. J was trimmed by 7 bases and V by 4 bases; bases with no gene match: 8. Written as DNA, the CDR3 is TGCAGCGTTGGGCCGGGACAGGGTTGGAATGAGCAGTTCTTC. Protein sequence: CSVGPGQGWNEQFF.

This clone showed up just once. The chain combines TRBV7-9 with TRBJ2-7, with a possible D match to TRBD1 (6 bases). Germline CDR1 is SEHNR and CDR2 is FQNEAQ (reference sequence). The V gene lost 4 bases and the J gene lost 3 bases, with 28 bases spanning the gap. The CDR3 is 19 amino acids. In nucleotides, the CDR3 is TGTGCCAGCAGCTCTTCGACAGGAACTCCTACCGCCAAAGTCTACGAGCAGTACTTC. Protein sequence: CASSSSTGTPTAKVYEQYF.

The chain is built from TRBV6-6 and TRBJ2-2; the D gene is possibly TRBD1 (6 bases). Looked up from germline, CDR1 is MNHNY and CDR2 is SVGAGI (reference sequence). The ends were cut back, 8 bases at V and 5 bases at J, with 12 bases in the middle. The CDR3 contains 13 residues. The CDR3 bases are TGTGCCAGCGAACAGGGTGCGACCGGGGAGCTGTTTTTT. This codes for CASEQGATGELFF.

In its sample, this clone was seen a few times. This chain connects TRBV7-8 to TRBJ1-2, with D perhaps TRBD1 (6 bases). CDR3 length equals 13 residues. Trimming pared 5 bases from V and 2 bases from J, leaving 9 bases between. The germline V gene has CDR1 SGHVS and CDR2 FQNEAQ. Here the CDR3 reads CASSTGQNYGYTF. DNA of the CDR3: TGTGCCAGCAGCACTGGACAGAACTATGGCTACACCTTC.

V gene TRBV5-1 combines with J gene TRBJ1-1; D gene unclear. Per germline, CDR1 SGHRS and CDR2 YFSETQ. V was cut by 0 bases and J by 1 base, with 4 bases left in between. The CDR3 is made up of 13 amino acids. CDR3 sequence reads: CASSLAGNTEAFF. The CDR3, as DNA: TGCGCCAGCAGCTTGGCAGGGAACACTGAAGCTTTCTTT. Looking up the rest from reference TRBV5-1 and TRBJ1-1 gives the full variable domain: KAGVTQTPRYLIKTRGQQVTLSCSPISGHRSVSWYQQTPGQGLQFLFEYFSETQRNKGNFPGRFSGRQFSNSRSEMNVSTLELGDSALYLCASSLAGNTEAFFGQGTRLTVV.

The chain employs TRBV29-1 and TRBJ2-7, with D perhaps matching TRBD1 (6 bases). This CDR3 is 13 amino acids long. Germline V gene sequence: CDR1 SQVTM, CDR2 ANQGSEA. V was trimmed by 6 bases and J by 0 bases, leaving 12 bases between them. CDR3 region: CSVETGVSYEQYF. CDR3 nucleotide sequence: TGCAGCGTAGAGACAGGAGTCTCCTACGAGCAGTACTTC.

This CDR3 reads CASSFKAGVTNEQFF. DNA of the CDR3: TGTGCCAGCAGCTTTAAAGCGGGAGTAACGAATGAGCAGTTCTTC. V and J are TRBV7-6 and TRBJ2-1, with TRBD2 matching over 8 bases. The germline CDR1 and CDR2 sequences are SGHVS and FNYEAQ. Trimming at V came to 3 bases and at J to 7 bases, leaving 8 bases not matched to a gene. The CDR3 consists of 15 residues.

The rearrangement joins TRBV28 to TRBJ1-2, with D tentatively TRBD1 (5 bases). The V end lost 5 bases, the J end lost 3 bases, and 10 bases lay between the germline ends. The germline gives CDR1 MDHEN, CDR2 SYDVKM. The CDR3 length is 13 residues. The CDR3 reads CASSTDSYYGYTF. Here the CDR3 DNA reads TGTGCCAGCAGTACCGACAGTTACTATGGCTACACCTTC.

This clone was picked up one time. Within the sample, other DNA sequences also encode this same CDR3. CDR3 sequence reads: CASSSGQGYEQYF. The CDR3 nucleotides are TGTGCCAGCAGTTCTGGACAGGGATACGAGCAGTACTTC. The chain is built from TRBV28 and TRBJ2-7; 8 nucleotides line up with TRBD1. This CDR3 region has 13 residues. Trimming cost V 4 bases and J 4 bases; bases outside gene matches: 3. Germline CDR1 MDHEN, CDR2 SYDVKM.

The chain uses TRBV6-1 and TRBJ2-5; 9 nucleotides line up with TRBD2. There are 15 residues in the CDR3. Per the germline V gene, CDR1 is MNHNS and CDR2 is SASEGT. Trimming cost V 7 bases and J 5 bases; bases outside gene matches: 11. The CDR3 reads CASTEGGRAWETQYF. CDR3 bases: TGTGCCAGCACCGAGGGCGGGAGGGCATGGGAGACCCAGTACTTC.

The sample holds a few counts of this clone. This chain links TRBV7-2 with TRBJ2-7; 8 bases are shared with TRBD1. The CDR3 is 15 amino acids. Germline-derived CDR1 and CDR2 are SGHTA and FQGNSA. J was trimmed by 3 bases and V by 4 bases; bases with no gene match: 8. CDR3 loop: CASSSTGTGIYEQYF. The CDR3 DNA is TGTGCCAGCAGCTCCACCGGGACAGGAATCTACGAGCAGTACTTC.

This sequence joins TRBV6-6 and TRBJ2-7; D not certain. Germline V gives CDR1 MNHNY, CDR2 SVGAGI (reference sequence). Trimming stripped 2 bases from V and 7 bases from J, with 18 bases between. This CDR3 has 15 amino acids. The CDR3 spells CASSYERRLVGEQYF. The CDR3 DNA reads as TGTGCCAGCAGTTACGAGCGTCGGTTAGTTGGGGAGCAGTACTTC.

The V call is TRBV6-6, the J call TRBJ1-4; 9 bases agree with TRBD1. Germline values: CDR1 MNHNY, CDR2 SVGAGI (reference sequence). The V segment lost 5 bases and the J segment 4 bases; nucleotides outside the gene matches: 5. The CDR3 spans 15 residues. For the CDR3, the DNA is TGTGCCAGCAGTGGCCAGGACAGGGGTAATGAAAAACTGTTTTTT. Amino acids: CASSGQDRGNEKLFF.

This clone has only one observation. The chain uses TRBV6-6 and TRBJ1-1, with D perhaps TRBD1 (6 bases). The CDR3 loop spans 14 amino acids. CDR1 and CDR2 from the germline V gene are MNHNY and SVGAGI (reference sequence). The germline V and J ends were trimmed by 2 bases and 0 bases, with 7 bases remaining between them. CDR3 loop: CASSYTGMNTEAFF. The CDR3 DNA reads as TGTGCCAGCAGTTACACAGGGATGAACACTGAAGCTTTCTTT.

The CDR3 DNA follows: TGTGCCATCAGTGAGGAGTGGGAGGGCCTCGGTGCGACCCAGTACTTC. Translated: CAISEEWEGLGATQYF. The V gene is TRBV10-3, the J gene TRBJ2-5; 7 positions match TRBD2. CDR3 length: 16 amino acids. J gave up 7 bases and V 2 bases, and 13 bases lay outside the gene matches. In germline, CDR1 is ENHRY, CDR2 SYGVKD.

V usage is TRBV7-9 and J usage is TRBJ1-1; no reliable D call. Trimming removed 5 bases from V and 0 bases from J, with 10 bases in between. This CDR3 region has 14 residues. The germline CDR1 and CDR2 sequences are SEHNR and FQNEAQ (reference sequence). CDR3 protein: CASSEPGLNTEAFF. The DNA for the CDR3 is TGTGCCAGCAGCGAACCCGGGTTGAACACTGAAGCTTTCTTT.

J is TRBJ1-1 and V is TRBV5-1; 9 nucleotides agree with TRBD1. J gave up 7 bases and V 4 bases, and 11 bases lay outside the gene matches. The CDR3 loop spans 15 amino acids. Per the germline V gene, CDR1 is SGHRS and CDR2 is YFSETQ. The CDR3 protein is CASSPYGTGTNEAFF. For the CDR3, the DNA is TGCGCCAGCAGCCCATACGGGACAGGGACGAATGAAGCTTTCTTT.

V usage is TRBV27 and J usage is TRBJ2-3; TRBD1 aligns across 7 bases. V lost 6 bases, J lost 4 bases, and 13 bases stayed unmatched. Germline V CDR1 and CDR2: MNHEY, SMNVEV (reference sequence). The CDR3 loop spans 16 amino acids. CDR3 amino acids: CASSLQLTGVADTQYF. The CDR3 region has the DNA TGTGCCAGCAGCCTACAATTAACAGGGGTGGCAGATACGCAGTATTTT.

The table lists this clone with a few counts. This rearrangement joins TRBV7-2 to TRBJ2-3; 8 bases align to TRBD1. Germline CDR1 reads SGHTA; CDR2 reads FQGNSA. J was trimmed by 5 bases and V by 3 bases; bases with no gene match: 10. CDR3 length equals 16 residues. The CDR3 sequence is CASSFFPRGRGDTQYF. CDR3 nucleotide sequence: TGTGCCAGCAGCTTTTTTCCCAGGGGGCGCGGAGATACGCAGTATTTT.

J is TRBJ2-7 and V is TRBV2; D might be TRBD1 (5 bases). The V gene lost 6 bases and the J gene lost 3 bases, with 12 bases spanning the gap. The CDR3 extends over 13 amino acids. The V gene's germline CDR1 is SNHLY and CDR2 FYNNEI. CDR3: CASRPRDFYEQYF. The CDR3, as DNA: TGTGCCAGCAGACCCAGGGATTTCTACGAGCAGTACTTC.

This clone was counted only a few times. The gene calls are TRBV5-1 and TRBJ1-2; D is perhaps TRBD1 (6 bases). The CDR3 loop spans 12 amino acids. The germline gives CDR1 SGHRS, CDR2 YFSETQ. V lost 2 bases and J 7 bases, leaving 9 bases between the germline ends. Written as DNA, the CDR3 is TGCGCCAGCAGCTTTCAGGGGTCTGGCTACACCTTC. Translation gives CASSFQGSGYTF.